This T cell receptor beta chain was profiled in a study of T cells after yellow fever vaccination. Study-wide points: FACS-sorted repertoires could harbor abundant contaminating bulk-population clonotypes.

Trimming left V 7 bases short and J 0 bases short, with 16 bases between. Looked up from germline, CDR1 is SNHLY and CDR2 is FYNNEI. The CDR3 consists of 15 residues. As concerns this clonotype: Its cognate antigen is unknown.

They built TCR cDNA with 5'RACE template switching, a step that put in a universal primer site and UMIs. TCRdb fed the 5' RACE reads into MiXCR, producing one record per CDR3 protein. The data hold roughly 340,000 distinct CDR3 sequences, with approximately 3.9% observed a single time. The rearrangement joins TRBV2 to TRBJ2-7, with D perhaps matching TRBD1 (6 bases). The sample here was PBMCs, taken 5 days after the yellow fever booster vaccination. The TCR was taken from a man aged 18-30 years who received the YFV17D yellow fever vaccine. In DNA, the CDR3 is TGTGCCAGCATAGACCGGGACAAGAGCTCCTACGAGCAGTACTTC. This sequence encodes CASIDRDKSSYEQYF.